The clone carrying this TCR beta chain was counted a few times. The antigen is unknown. The sample has other DNA sequences that encode this CDR3 too. The data derive from a study of beta chain features in type 1 diabetes. The overall study: Patients did not differ from healthy donors in age, gender or cell yield. Broader study findings: The study found moderately but significantly shorter TCRB CDR3s in all four CD4+ subsets of Type 1 diabetes patients.

Isolated RNA was reverse transcribed in full, so expressed TCRB transcripts were sequenced. The assay was immunoSEQ multiplex PCR, and TCRdb's table has in-frame clones only and misses some. Of hundreds of thousands of clones in the sample, less than 20% are singletons; the top ten hold approximately 0.087%. Germline V gives CDR1 KGHSH, CDR2 LQKENI. The V end lost 1 base, the J end lost 5 bases, and 8 bases lay between the germline ends. This CDR3 contains 13 residues. The chain uses TRBV18 and TRBJ2-5; D gene unclear. The clonotype was recovered from a man in his late teens or twenties in good health. Sequencing was performed on naive CD4+ T cells from blood. The CDR3 DNA follows: TGTGCCAGCTCACCACGACGAGGTGAGACCCAGTACTTC. Translation: CASSPRRGETQYF.